The rows below give T cell receptor beta chains drawn from one sample of a study of T-cell memory formation after mild COVID-19. TCRdb used MiXCR to reprocess the 5' RACE reads, holding one entry per CDR3 protein. The top ten hold under 15% of the sample, which has about 390,000 distinct CDR3 sequences, under 25% seen once. Sequencing was done on a sample of PBMCs or a T cell subset sorted from them (not recorded which). The source is an adult woman who had mild COVID-19 (a few samples of this study predate the infection). Cell type and time point are not known. The CDR3 runs from the conserved cysteine through the conserved F or W. Each record gives: CDR3 protein, CDR3 DNA, V gene, D gene, clone size, J gene, CDR3 length. D genes are given only for firm matches. Expanded clones get a size class; other rows say once, few or many, or leave the size out.

CDR3: CASSFRVANTEAFF
DNA: TGTGCCAGCAGCTTTCGGGTGGCGAACACTGAAGCTTTCTTT
V: TRBV13
D: NA
size: NA
J: TRBJ1-1
length: 14

CDR3: CATGTVYEQYF
DNA: TGTGCCACCGGGACAGTCTACGAGCAGTACTTC
V: TRBV7-9
D: TRBD1
size: few
J: TRBJ2-7
length: 11

CDR3: CASMDLYEQYF
DNA: TGTGCCAGCATGGATCTCTACGAGCAGTACTTC
V: TRBV9
D: NA
size: NA
J: TRBJ2-7
length: 11

CDR3: CASSQQGGDEQFF
DNA: TGTGCCAGCAGCCAACAGGGTGGGGATGAGCAGTTCTTC
V: TRBV7-3
D: NA
size: NA
J: TRBJ2-1
length: 13

CDR3: CASTGGLAGNTGELFF
DNA: TGTGCCAGCACCGGCGGACTAGCGGGGAACACCGGGGAGCTGTTTTTT
V: TRBV5-6
D: TRBD2
size: few
J: TRBJ2-2
length: 16

CDR3: CASSSLVAGEDTQYF
DNA: TGTGCCAGCAGTAGCCTCGTGGCAGGGGAAGATACGCAGTATTTT
V: TRBV6-2/TRBV6-3
D: NA
size: few
J: TRBJ2-3
length: 15

CDR3: CAWSGLHPQEQYF
DNA: TGTGCCTGGAGTGGGTTACACCCGCAGGAGCAGTACTTC
V: TRBV30
D: NA
size: few
J: TRBJ2-7
length: 13

CDR3: CSVDMNTEAFF
DNA: TGCAGCGTAGATATGAACACTGAAGCTTTCTTT
V: TRBV29-1
D: NA
size: few
J: TRBJ1-1
length: 11

CDR3: CASSQGTGRETQYF
DNA: TGTGCCAGCAGCCAAGGGACAGGTCGAGAGACCCAGTACTTC
V: TRBV6-2/TRBV6-3
D: TRBD1
size: few
J: TRBJ2-5
length: 14

CDR3: CASSERGIRTDTQYF
DNA: TGTGCCAGCAGCGAGAGGGGCATTCGCACAGATACGCAGTATTTT
V: TRBV6-1
D: NA
size: NA
J: TRBJ2-3
length: 15

CDR3: CARADTGELFF
DNA: TGTGCCAGGGCTGACACCGGGGAGCTGTTTTTT
V: TRBV30
D: NA
size: few
J: TRBJ2-2
length: 11

CDR3: CASSQVRNRNEKLFF
DNA: TGCGCCAGCAGCCAAGTGAGAAATCGTAATGAAAAACTGTTTTTT
V: TRBV4-1
D: NA
size: many
J: TRBJ1-4
length: 15

CDR3: CASSQDDRVNYGYTF
DNA: TGTGCCAGCAGCCAAGATGACAGGGTAAACTATGGCTACACCTTC
V: TRBV3-1
D: TRBD1
size: few
J: TRBJ1-2
length: 15

CDR3: CASTQTGGRDTEAFF
DNA: TGTGCCAGCACCCAGACAGGGGGAAGGGATACTGAAGCTTTCTTT
V: TRBV13
D: TRBD1
size: NA
J: TRBJ1-1
length: 15

CDR3: CASSWGRNSNTEAFF
DNA: TGTGCCAGCAGCTGGGGAAGGAATTCGAACACTGAAGCTTTCTTT
V: TRBV5-6
D: NA
size: NA
J: TRBJ1-1
length: 15

CDR3: CASSSRGRYEQYF
DNA: TGTGCCAGCAGTTCCAGGGGACGCTACGAGCAGTACTTC
V: TRBV7-9
D: NA
size: NA
J: TRBJ2-7
length: 13

CDR3: CASSPGTSGAHEQFF
DNA: TGTGCCAGCAGCCCTGGGACTAGCGGGGCGCATGAGCAGTTCTTC
V: TRBV7-3
D: TRBD2
size: many
J: TRBJ2-1
length: 15

CDR3: CASSAKGWRNQPQHF
DNA: TGTGCCAGCAGTGCCAAAGGGTGGCGCAATCAGCCCCAGCATTTT
V: TRBV12-3/TRBV12-4
D: NA
size: few
J: TRBJ1-5
length: 15

CDR3: CASTFQVGTEAFF
DNA: TGTGCCAGCACCTTCCAGGTTGGCACTGAAGCTTTCTTT
V: TRBV12-3/TRBV12-4
D: NA
size: few
J: TRBJ1-1
length: 13

CDR3: CASTLGTGDPTEAFF
DNA: TGTGCCAGCACCCTTGGGACAGGGGACCCGACTGAAGCTTTCTTT
V: TRBV12-3/TRBV12-4
D: TRBD1
size: NA
J: TRBJ1-1
length: 15

CDR3: CATSDLRGHEQFF
DNA: TGTGCCACCAGTGATTTAAGGGGACATGAGCAGTTCTTC
V: TRBV24-1
D: NA
size: few
J: TRBJ2-1
length: 13

CDR3: CASSFSDRGLGNQPQHF
DNA: TGTGCCAGCAGCTTTTCGGACAGGGGTTTAGGCAATCAGCCCCAGCATTTT
V: TRBV7-8
D: TRBD1
size: NA
J: TRBJ1-5
length: 17

CDR3: CSARGQHNEQFF
DNA: TGCAGTGCTAGAGGACAGCACAATGAGCAGTTCTTC
V: TRBV20-1
D: NA
size: NA
J: TRBJ2-1
length: 12

CDR3: CASSPQGLAANNEQFF
DNA: TGTGCCAGCTCACCTCAAGGGCTAGCGGCGAACAATGAGCAGTTCTTC
V: TRBV18
D: TRBD2
size: few
J: TRBJ2-1
length: 16

CDR3: CASSLTPGRSNEQFF
DNA: TGTGCCAGCAGCTTAACCCCCGGACGTAGCAATGAGCAGTTCTTC
V: TRBV7-3
D: NA
size: few
J: TRBJ2-1
length: 15

CDR3: CASTVGPTNYGYTF
DNA: TGTGCCTCGACGGTAGGACCTACTAACTATGGCTACACCTTC
V: TRBV30
D: NA
size: NA
J: TRBJ1-2
length: 14

CDR3: CASSLRNSPLHF
DNA: TGTGCCAGCAGTTTACGGAATTCACCCCTCCACTTT
V: TRBV12-3/TRBV12-4
D: NA
size: few
J: TRBJ1-6
length: 12

CDR3: CASSYPDRSSYNEQFF
DNA: TGTGCCAGCAGCTACCCAGACAGGAGCTCCTACAATGAGCAGTTCTTC
V: TRBV7-9
D: NA
size: few
J: TRBJ2-1
length: 16

CDR3: CASSSGTGITETQYF
DNA: TGTGCCAGCAGCTCCGGGACAGGGATTACAGAGACCCAGTACTTC
V: TRBV5-5
D: TRBD1
size: many
J: TRBJ2-5
length: 15

CDR3: CASSFPGLAGGPEPDTQYF
DNA: TGTGCCAGCAGTTTCCCGGGACTAGCGGGAGGGCCTGAGCCAGATACGCAGTATTTT
V: TRBV6-6
D: TRBD2
size: few
J: TRBJ2-3
length: 19

CDR3: CASSVPGTGDPGELFF
DNA: TGTGCCAGCAGTGTGCCCGGGACAGGGGACCCCGGGGAGCTGTTTTTT
V: TRBV12-3/TRBV12-4
D: TRBD1
size: NA
J: TRBJ2-2
length: 16

CDR3: CSAGVVGGAGQPQHF
DNA: TGCAGTGCTGGGGTTGTAGGGGGCGCAGGGCAGCCCCAGCATTTT
V: TRBV20-1
D: TRBD1
size: NA
J: TRBJ1-5
length: 15

CDR3: CASSLDATNTEAFF
DNA: TGCGCCAGCAGCTTGGATGCCACGAACACTGAAGCTTTCTTT
V: TRBV5-1
D: NA
size: few
J: TRBJ1-1
length: 14

CDR3: CASSFGVLNTEAFF
DNA: TGTGCCAGCAGTTTTGGGGTGCTGAACACTGAAGCTTTCTTT
V: TRBV12-3/TRBV12-4
D: NA
size: few
J: TRBJ1-1
length: 14

CDR3: CASSLGSGNYGYTF
DNA: TGTGCCAGCAGTCTGGGGTCCGGGAACTATGGCTACACCTTC
V: TRBV12-3/TRBV12-4
D: NA
size: NA
J: TRBJ1-2
length: 14

CDR3: CASSPSEGEQFF
DNA: TGTGCCAGCAGTCCCTCCGAAGGCGAGCAGTTCTTC
V: TRBV3-1
D: NA
size: NA
J: TRBJ2-1
length: 12

CDR3: CASSVQTLGFGEKLFF
DNA: TGTGCCAGCAGCGTTCAAACTTTGGGGTTTGGCGAAAAACTGTTTTTT
V: TRBV5-6
D: NA
size: few
J: TRBJ1-4
length: 16

CDR3: CATSRDQTGSGYTF
DNA: TGTGCCACCAGCAGAGATCAGACAGGCTCTGGCTACACCTTC
V: TRBV15
D: NA
size: NA
J: TRBJ1-2
length: 14

CDR3: CASSQGTSGSRNTQYF
DNA: TGTGCCAGCAGCCAAGGGACTAGCGGGAGTAGGAATACGCAGTATTTT
V: TRBV7-6
D: TRBD2
size: NA
J: TRBJ2-3
length: 16

CDR3: CATSRGGEQYF
DNA: TGTGCCACCAGTCGAGGGGGGGAGCAGTACTTC
V: TRBV24-1
D: NA
size: few
J: TRBJ2-7
length: 11

CDR3: CASSEGRGRSETQYF
DNA: TGTGCCAGCAGTGAGGGCAGGGGGCGCTCAGAGACCCAGTACTTC
V: TRBV2
D: TRBD1
size: NA
J: TRBJ2-5
length: 15

CDR3: CASSEFLSGESYEQYF
DNA: TGTGCCAGCAGTGAATTTTTGAGCGGGGAGAGCTACGAGCAGTACTTC
V: TRBV25-1
D: TRBD2
size: NA
J: TRBJ2-7
length: 16